This T cell receptor (beta chain) appears in the sequencing data of a study of T-cell reconstitution after alpha-beta-depleted transplantation in children. Unique molecular identifiers were used in preparing the TCRbeta library. TCRdb redid the calling of the PCR reads with MiXCR, one entry per CDR3 protein. Counted here are a few hundred thousand distinct CDR3 sequences, about an eighth occurring once; the ten biggest clones make up roughly 2.3%. The germline V and J ends were trimmed by 5 bases and 2 bases, with 10 bases remaining between them. The CDR3 contains 13 residues. Germline CDR1 SGHTA, CDR2 FQGNSA. In its sample, this clonotype was seen many times.

The clonotype comes from a male patient younger than 18 who had a stem cell transplant for acute myeloid leukemia, so the T cells may come from the graft donor. The V call is TRBV7-2, the J call TRBJ2-7; no definite D call. Material: PBMCs, mostly from graft donor cells, obtained 360 days after TCRalphabeta/CD19-depleted stem cell transplant. CDR3 bases: TGTGCCAGCAGCCTAGACCTTGCCTACGAGCAGTACTTC. This sequence encodes CASSLDLAYEQYF.